This TCR beta chain is from a study of T cells after yellow fever vaccination. The study, taken as a whole, reports: Most clones from primary vaccination were detected again post-booster (about 95% CD4, 88% CD8).

Each CDR3 protein is one row after TCRdb ran MiXCR on the 5' RACE reads. Of under 250,000 distinct CDR3 sequences listed, 6.9% are singletons. The CDR3 totals 16 residues. V lost 5 bases, J lost 9 bases, and 9 bases stayed unmatched. This clonotype was counted a few times. Its target is not known. The chain joins TRBV12-3 or TRBV12-4 to TRBJ2-1, with TRBD2 identical over 14 bases. The sample consisted of CD4+ T cells sorted from PBMCs, taken 15 days after the yellow fever booster vaccination. This clonotype was sampled from a man under 40 who received the YFV17D yellow fever vaccine. The CDR3 sequence is CASSRPGLAGVVEQFF. CDR3 sequence (DNA): TGTGCCAGCAGTCGCCCGGGACTAGCGGGAGTTGTTGAGCAGTTCTTC.